The rows below give T cell receptor beta chains drawn from one sample of a study of control samples from healthy donors and cancer patients. Data came from immunoSEQ multiplex PCR; TCRdb stores just in-frame clones and leaves some out. The table shows hundreds of thousands of clones, with about 80% occurring only once. Source material: PBMCs. The origin of the receptors is a woman aged 55-69 years with lung cancer. CDR3s include the opening cysteine and the closing phenylalanine or tryptophan. D genes are given only for firm matches. Not all rows give a size; the values are once, few, many and, for expanded clones, a class.

clone_size j_call v_call d_call cdr3_aa cdr3_nt
few TRBJ2-2 TRBV2 TRBD1 CASSARQGYTGELFF TGTGCCAGCAGTGCCAGACAGGGGTACACCGGGGAGCTGTTTTTT
NA TRBJ2-2 TRBV5-1 NA CASSQPMQTGELFF TGCGCCAGCAGTCAACCCATGCAGACCGGGGAGCTGTTTTTT
NA TRBJ2-7 TRBV5-8 TRBD1 CASSLTGVKTYEQYF TGTGCCAGCAGCTTAACAGGGGTCAAGACCTACGAGCAGTACTTC
NA TRBJ2-3 TRBV2 NA CASSGALHTDTQYF TGTGCCAGCAGTGGGGCCCTTCACACAGATACGCAGTATTTT
NA TRBJ2-7 TRBV28 TRBD2 CASSTPGGGVPYEQYF TGTGCCAGCAGTACCCCCGGGGGGGGAGTTCCCTACGAGCAGTACTTC
NA TRBJ1-6 TRBV11-2 NA CASSRDIDSYSPLHF TGTGCCAGCAGCCGGGACATTGATTCCTATTCACCCCTCCACTTT
NA TRBJ1-2 TRBV7-8 NA CASSSTVNYGYTF TGTGCCAGCAGCTCGACAGTGAACTATGGCTACACCTTC
NA TRBJ1-5 TRBV24-1 NA CATSDGGGGPQHF TGTGCCACCAGTGACGGGGGTGGGGGGCCCCAGCATTTT
NA TRBJ2-7 TRBV19 NA CASSIELTSYEQYF TGTGCCAGTAGTATCGAGCTAACTTCCTACGAGCAGTACTTC
NA TRBJ1-1 TRBV29-1 NA CSSLIRDSATEAFF TGCAGCTCTCTGATCCGGGACTCGGCCACTGAAGCTTTCTTT
NA TRBJ1-1 TRBV7-9 NA CASSLDRGEAFF TGTGCCAGCAGCTTAGACAGAGGAGAAGCTTTCTTT
NA TRBJ2-1 TRBV28 NA CASSLNEQFF TGTGCCAGCAGTTTAAATGAGCAGTTCTTC
NA TRBJ2-7 TRBV6-4 TRBD2 CASSPVSSGPYEQYF TGTGCCAGCAGTCCCGTGTCTAGCGGACCTTACGAGCAGTACTTC
NA TRBJ2-7 TRBV5-5 NA CASSLRETAYLYEQYF TGTGCCAGCAGCTTGCGGGAGACGGCCTACCTCTACGAGCAGTACTTC
NA TRBJ2-1 TRBV2 NA CASRDFSYNEQFF TGTGCCAGCAGGGACTTCTCCTACAATGAGCAGTTCTTC
NA TRBJ2-1 TRBV5-1 TRBD1 CASSLGQGAPYNEQFF TGCGCCAGCAGCTTGGGACAGGGAGCACCCTACAATGAGCAGTTCTTC
NA TRBJ2-2 TRBV27 TRBD2 CASSLSRAGGLSTGELFF TGTGCCAGCAGTTTATCGAGAGCGGGGGGGCTGTCCACCGGGGAGCTGTTTTTT
NA TRBJ2-6 TRBV7-3 TRBD2 CASSLTGGSGANVLTF TGTGCCAGCAGCTTAACGGGAGGGTCTGGGGCCAACGTCCTGACTTTC
NA TRBJ1-4 TRBV6-5 TRBD1 CASTLTGEGEKLFF TGTGCCAGCACTCTGACAGGGGAGGGTGAAAAACTGTTTTTT
NA TRBJ1-1 TRBV6-1 NA CASSEWPITEAFF TGTGCCAGCAGTGAATGGCCGATAACTGAAGCTTTCTTT
once TRBJ2-7 TRBV5-1 TRBD1 CASSFWTGDEQYF TGCGCCAGCAGCTTTTGGACAGGGGACGAGCAGTACTTC
NA TRBJ1-3 TRBV19 TRBD1 CASSDQGVLSGNTIYF TGTGCCAGTAGCGACCAGGGGGTTCTCTCTGGAAACACCATATATTTT
NA TRBJ1-4 TRBV6-5 NA CATRGGSFNEKLFF TGTGCCACCCGGGGGGGCAGCTTTAATGAAAAACTGTTTTTT
NA TRBJ1-1 TRBV27 NA CASSPWMNTEAFF TGTGCCAGCAGTCCCTGGATGAACACTGAAGCTTTCTTT
NA TRBJ2-7 TRBV28 TRBD2 CASDTGGPYEQYF TGTGCCTCCGATACGGGAGGACCCTACGAGCAGTACTTC
NA TRBJ2-2 TRBV24-1 TRBD1 CATRGQGVAGELFF TGTGCCACCAGAGGACAGGGGGTGGCCGGGGAGCTGTTTTTT
NA TRBJ2-2 TRBV5-1 NA CASSLGAWGTGELFF TGCGCCAGCAGCTTGGGGGCTTGGGGCACCGGGGAGCTGTTTTTT
NA TRBJ1-2 TRBV28 TRBD1 CASAWGQTAGYTF TGTGCCAGCGCGTGGGGACAGACCGCCGGCTACACCTTC
few TRBJ1-1 TRBV6-4 NA CASSEGYGEGNTEAFF TGTGCCAGCAGTGAGGGTTATGGGGAAGGAAACACTGAAGCTTTCTTT
NA TRBJ2-1 TRBV6-5 NA CASNRDLYNEQFF TGTGCCAGCAACCGGGACTTGTACAATGAGCAGTTCTTC
NA TRBJ2-5 TRBV5-1 TRBD1 CASSGQGQETQYF TGCGCCAGCAGCGGACAGGGGCAAGAGACCCAGTACTTC